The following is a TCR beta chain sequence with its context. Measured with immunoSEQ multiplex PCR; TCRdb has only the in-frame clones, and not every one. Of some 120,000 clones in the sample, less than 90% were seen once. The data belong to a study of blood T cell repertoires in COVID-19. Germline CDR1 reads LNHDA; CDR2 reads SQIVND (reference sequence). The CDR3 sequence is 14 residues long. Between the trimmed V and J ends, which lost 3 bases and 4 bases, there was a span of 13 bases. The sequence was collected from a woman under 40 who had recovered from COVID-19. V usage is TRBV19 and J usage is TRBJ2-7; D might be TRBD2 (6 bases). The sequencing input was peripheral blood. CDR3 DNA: TGTGCCAGTAGTATCGGGGGTTTAGGTTACGAGCAGTACTTC. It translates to CASSIGGLGYEQYF.